This TCR beta chain stems from a study of T-cell reconstitution after alpha-beta-depleted transplantation in children. Findings and caveats of the study: Reported findings indicate that, about two months after transplant, alpha-beta T cells came from several hundred expanded clones, which were derived from non-depleted graft cells. In some patients, recipient T cells and intrathymic progenitors surviving conditioning explained high day-60 diversity. T cells produced anew were the main source of T-cell counts and diversity one year after transplant.

A library of TCRbeta sequences, prepared with unique molecular identifiers, was generated. TCRdb used MiXCR to reprocess the PCR reads, holding one entry per CDR3 protein. The sample has roughly 350,000 distinct CDR3 sequences; 16% are singletons. In its sample, this clonotype was seen many times. Its specificity is not known. The CDR3 runs 14 residues. CDR1 is SGDLS and CDR2 is YYNGEE in the germline V gene. The germline V and J ends were trimmed by 4 bases and 2 bases, with 11 bases remaining between them. The TCR sequence derives from a male patient between 2 and 9 years old who had a stem cell transplant for acute lymphoblastic leukemia, so the T cells may come from the graft donor. The sample was PBMCs, mostly from graft donor cells, taken 360 days after TCRalphabeta/CD19-depleted stem cell transplant. V usage is TRBV9 and J usage is TRBJ2-3, with TRBD1 as a possible D gene (5 bases). The CDR3 sequence: CASSIPGSTDTQYF. CDR3 nucleotides: TGTGCCAGCAGCATCCCAGGGTCCACAGATACGCAGTATTTT.